This TCR beta chain was sequenced in a study of blood T cell repertoires in COVID-19. The V gene lost 3 bases and the J gene lost 4 bases, with 8 bases spanning the gap. CDR1 is DFQATT and CDR2 is SNEGSKA in the germline V gene (reference sequence). The CDR3 sequence is 12 residues long. Only in-frame clones appear in the TCRdb table, and some are missing; sequencing was by immunoSEQ multiplex PCR. Here the sample spans 250,000 or so clones, less than 90% being singletons. Sequencing input: peripheral blood. This TCR was sampled from a man aged 60 to 75 with acute or convalescent COVID-19. The genes are TRBV20-1 and TRBJ2-3, with D unresolved. CDR3: CSASIRADTQYF. The CDR3 DNA reads as TGCAGTGCTAGTATTCGTGCAGATACGCAGTATTTT.